The sequence of this T cell receptor (beta chain) was determined in a study of radiation and T cells in renal cell carcinoma. Study-level information: Nephrectomy followed 15 Gy stereotactic body radiation by 4 weeks. Study-wide points: Without pretreatment biopsies, baseline tumor clonotype presence was undetermined. In blood, top tumor clones expanded by 2 weeks, shrinking by 4.

The protocol was immunoSEQ multiplex PCR, while the TCRdb copy is restricted to in-frame clones and leaves out a portion. The sample yields 130,000 to 150,000 clones, roughly 84% seen once. This CDR3 region has 16 residues. Losses at the gene ends were 0 bases for V and 1 base for J; bases not matched to a gene: 1. Germline V CDR1 and CDR2: SEHNR, FQNEAQ (reference sequence). Note on this clone: The antigen is not known.

Time point of the sample: baseline pretreatment blood. Specified treatment: 15 Gy SBRT to primary tumor, nephrectomy 4 weeks later. Radiation-treated patients gave blood at baseline, week 2 and week 4. Specimen: blood, collected from a patient whose treatment included radiotherapy and nephrectomy. This TCR derives from a woman aged 50 to 60 with renal cell carcinoma. The chain uses TRBV7-9 and TRBJ2-3, with TRBD2 identical over 10 bases. Written as DNA, the CDR3 is TGTGCCAGCAGCTTAGCACTAGCGGGACGCACAGATACGCAGTATTTT. Its translation: CASSLALAGRTDTQYF.